The clone carrying this T cell receptor (beta chain) came up many times. Its cognate antigen is unknown. The data belong to a study of regulatory T cells in long-lasting Graves disease. The TCR beta library used iRepertoire HTBI primers with Arm-PCR amplification of CDR3. TCRdb re-called the multiplex PCR reads with MiXCR, one entry per CDR3 protein. The profile shows roughly 380,000 distinct CDR3 sequences, about 16% of them singletons. Time point reported: newly diagnosed GD, antithyroid drugs for less than 3 months. From RNA extracted from PBMCs, the TCR library was made. Per the germline V gene, CDR1 is MNHNS and CDR2 is SASEGT. This CDR3 is 15 amino acids long. V was cut by 7 bases and J by 0 bases, with 15 bases left in between. Study observations and caveats: The study found lower TCR diversity in persistent Graves' patients than in newly diagnosed ones.

The sequence came from a female donor with Graves disease. V usage is TRBV6-1 and J usage is TRBJ1-2, with D maybe TRBD1 (5 bases). The source material was peripheral blood mononuclear cells (PBMCs), sampled at new diagnosis, from a patient treated with antithyroid drugs. This CDR3 is CASTGGGGANYGYTF. As DNA, the CDR3 is TGTGCCAGCACTGGGGGGGGGGGAGCTAACTATGGCTACACCTTC.